This TCR beta chain emerged from a study of graft-versus-host responses after intestinal transplantation. Assay used: immunoSEQ multiplex PCR; TCRdb lists only in-frame clones, some missing. Of just under 65,000 clones listed, 90% are singletons. For this clone: As yet, its antigen is unknown.

Study-level findings and limits: Early post-transplant HvG declines tracked with peak circulating GvH clone levels. Subjects displaying graft-donor T cell macrochimerism possessed elevated graft-versus-host to host-versus-graft clonal ratios inside allografts.

The CDR3 runs 14 residues. Germline assignment: CDR1 MNHEY and CDR2 SMNVEV (reference sequence). With 6 bases removed from V and 3 bases from J, the gap between germline ends came to 12 bases. This chain joins TRBV27 and TRBJ2-1, with D unresolved. Source: unstimulated CD8+ T cells sorted from spleen or lymph node cells, taken before transplant. The origin of this receptor is a human donor who was the organ donor for an intestinal transplant. This CDR3 is CASRGGYLYNEQFF. In DNA, the CDR3 is TGTGCCAGCAGAGGCGGATACCTCTACAATGAGCAGTTCTTC.